This entry is about one T cell receptor (beta chain). Its antigen is as yet unknown. This specimen comes from a study of T cells in tumors after PD-1 blockade. Study-wide context: A subset received ongoing vismodegib 150 mg daily alongside anti-PD-1 therapy. Tumor samples yielded around 20-fold more depth than single-cell TCR sequencing. General study points: Clonal replacement appeared only between pre- and post-treatment samples.

Assay used: immunoSEQ multiplex PCR; TCRdb lists only in-frame clones, some missing. Altogether about 5,800 clones are present, around 68% being singletons, with the ten largest covering 5.2%. Tumor biopsies came from the same primary tumor site before and after PD-1 blockade. The sequences come from tumor tissue, collected before anti-PD-1 treatment. This clonotype was sampled from a human donor with basal cell carcinoma.

The CDR3 loop is CASSLQVGGTGELFF. The CDR3 nucleotides are TGTGCCAGCAGCTTGCAAGTCGGGGGCACCGGGGAGCTGTTTTTT. V usage is TRBV5-4 and J usage is TRBJ2-2; D is possibly TRBD2 (6 bases). CDR1 and CDR2 from the germline V gene are SGHNT and YYREEE (reference sequence). V was cut by 1 base and J by 4 bases, with 11 bases left in between. The CDR3 is 15 residues long.